The subject of this entry is one T cell receptor beta chain. Clones were sequenced by immunoSEQ multiplex PCR, and TCRdb holds only the in-frame ones, with some missing. Of 75,000 to 95,000 clones in the sample, 85% to 95% were seen once. The data originate from a study of control samples from healthy donors and cancer patients. V gave up 5 bases and J gave up 5 bases, with 10 bases separating them. The CDR3 runs 13 residues. Looked up from germline, CDR1 is SGHTA and CDR2 is FQGNSA. Sample: blood. The clonotype originates from a woman aged 30 to 39 in good health. The chain couples TRBV7-2 to TRBJ1-5; unclear D gene. The CDR3 loop reads CASSLTFYQPQHF. CDR3 in DNA: TGTGCCAGCAGCCTCACCTTCTATCAGCCCCAGCATTTT.